Following are 20 T cell receptor beta chains from one sample sequenced in a study of human T cells and chemical hapten exposure. RNA extraction used unfractionated whole blood as the source of total RNA. MiXCR was run by TCRdb on the 5' RACE reads, yielding one entry per CDR3 protein. Here the sample spans roughly 120,000 distinct CDR3 sequences, around a fifth being singletons. These receptors were obtained from a human donor in good health.

The rearrangement joins TRBV18 to TRBJ1-1; perhaps TRBD1 as D (5 bases). V lost 7 bases and J lost 0, with 21 bases in between. The CDR3 runs 17 residues. Germline CDR1 reads KGHSH; CDR2 reads LQKENI. As DNA, the CDR3 is TGTGCCAGCTTATCACGAGGAGGGGCGCAGATGAACACTGAAGCTTTCTTT. It is translated as CASLSRGGAQMNTEAFF.

The chain carries TRBV20-1 and TRBJ1-6; a possible D gene is TRBD1 (5 bases). CDR3 length: 15 amino acids. The V and J ends lost 1 base and 6 bases respectively, with 13 bases between them. Germline V gene sequence: CDR1 DFQATT, CDR2 SNEGSKA (reference sequence). The CDR3 sequence: CSARVGPQGNSPLHF. CDR3 sequence (DNA): TGCAGTGCTAGAGTAGGTCCCCAGGGTAATTCACCCCTCCACTTT.

The chain carries TRBV5-1 and TRBJ1-2, with 9 bases identical to TRBD1. Germline CDR1 reads SGHRS; CDR2 reads YFSETQ. With V trimmed by 0 bases and J by 3 bases, 9 bases remained unmatched. CDR3 length: 17 amino acids. The CDR3 region has the DNA TGCGCCAGCAGCTTGGCCGGGACAGGGAATTTGGACTATGGCTACACCTTC. This sequence encodes CASSLAGTGNLDYGYTF. Full variable domain (rest looked up from reference TRBV5-1 and TRBJ1-2): KAGVTQTPRYLIKTRGQQVTLSCSPISGHRSVSWYQQTPGQGLQFLFEYFSETQRNKGNFPGRFSGRQFSNSRSEMNVSTLELGDSALYLCASSLAGTGNLDYGYTFGSGTRLTVV.

A few counts support this clonotype. The rearrangement links TRBV3-1 to TRBJ1-2; 7 bases agree with TRBD1. Trimming removed 0 bases from V and 4 bases from J; junction bases left unmatched: 11. The CDR3 extends over 17 amino acids. CDR1 is LGHDT and CDR2 is YNNKEL in the germline V gene (reference sequence). For the CDR3, the DNA is TGTGCCAGCAGCCAAGATCCGGGGACAGTTCACCGCTATGGCTACACCTTC. Its translation: CASSQDPGTVHRYGYTF. The variable domain in full, completed from reference TRBV3-1 and TRBJ1-2, reads DTAVSQTPKYLVTQMGNDKSIKCEQNLGHDTMYWYKQDSKKFLKIMFSYNNKELIINETVPNRFSPKSPDKAHLNLHINSLELGDSAVYFCASSQDPGTVHRYGYTFGSGTRLTVV.

The rearrangement joins TRBV6-5 to TRBJ2-7; 10 nucleotides align to TRBD2. CDR1 and CDR2 from the germline V gene are MNHEY and SVGAGI. The length of the CDR3 is 15 residues. The V and J ends lost 6 bases and 3 bases, in that order; junction bases with no gene match: 8. The CDR3 nucleotides read TGTGCCAGCAGGTCTCCTAGCGGGAGTGACTACGAGCAGTACTTC. This encodes CASRSPSGSDYEQYF.

V is TRBV5-1 and J is TRBJ1-1, with D possibly TRBD1 on 5 matching bases. The CDR3 contains 16 residues. The germline V and J ends were trimmed by 4 bases and 0 bases, with 16 bases remaining between them. Germline V gene sequence: CDR1 SGHRS, CDR2 YFSETQ. The CDR3 nucleotides read TGCGCCAGCAGCCCGGGGGACGTCCGGATGAACACTGAAGCTTTCTTT. Its translation is CASSPGDVRMNTEAFF.

The chain recombines TRBV28 with TRBJ2-1; D remains ambiguous. The V end lost 6 bases, the J end lost 8 bases, and 11 bases lay between the germline ends. Germline lookup yields CDR1 MDHEN and CDR2 SYDVKM. This CDR3 is 12 amino acids long. The CDR3 region has the DNA TGTGCCAGCAGGTTAGAGCTCGATGAGCAGTTCTTC. It translates to CASRLELDEQFF.

This clonotype was picked up one time. This chain joins TRBV2 and TRBJ2-3, with 8 bases fitting TRBD2. Germline V lookup: CDR1 SNHLY, CDR2 FYNNEI. This CDR3 comprises 15 residues. The trim removed 8 bases at V and 3 bases at J, leaving 10 bases unmatched. In DNA, the CDR3 is TGTGCCAGCCCGAGAGCGGGAGTAGGAACAGATACGCAGTATTTT. Encoded protein: CASPRAGVGTDTQYF.

The chain recombines TRBV29-1 with TRBJ2-2, with D possibly being TRBD1 or TRBD2 (5 bases each). V was pared by 6 bases and J by 8 bases, with 16 bases between. Germline loops: CDR1 SQVTM, CDR2 ANQGSEA. There are 13 residues in the CDR3. This CDR3 reads CSVRPPGTGELFF. The CDR3 nucleotides are TGCAGCGTCCGCCCGCCAGGGACGGGGGAGCTGTTTTTT.

The chain employs TRBV29-1 and TRBJ2-1, with D perhaps TRBD2 (5 bases). The V end was cut by 3 bases, the J end by 0 bases, with 9 bases between. In germline, CDR1 is SQVTM, CDR2 ANQGSEA. The CDR3 extends over 14 amino acids. In DNA form, the CDR3 reads TGCAGCGTTGAGGGAGAGCGCTCCTACAATGAGCAGTTCTTC. Protein product: CSVEGERSYNEQFF.

This clonotype was seen only a few times. The J gene is TRBJ2-7, the V gene TRBV20-1; D ambiguous. The CDR3 loop spans 14 amino acids. Germline CDR1 and CDR2: DFQATT and SNEGSKA (reference sequence). Deletions cut 5 bases from V and 7 bases from J, with 21 bases between. CDR3 nucleotides: TGCAGTGCTCCCCGCCTAGGTTTGGCCCAGGAGCAGTACTTC. Its protein product is CSAPRLGLAQEQYF.

The chain uses TRBV28 and TRBJ1-1; 8 nucleotides align to TRBD1. V was pared by 6 bases and J by 0 bases, with 9 bases of the junction left unmatched. The germline V gene encodes CDR1 MDHEN and CDR2 SYDVKM. This CDR3 spans 16 amino acids. CDR3 loop: CASSRQGTTMNTEAFF. The CDR3 region has the DNA TGTGCCAGCAGCCGACAGGGGACGACCATGAACACTGAAGCTTTCTTT. Together with reference TRBV28 and TRBJ1-1, the CDR3 gives the full variable domain: DVKVTQSSRYLVKRTGEKVFLECVQDMDHENMFWYRQDPGLGLRLIYFSYDVKMKEKGDIPEGYSVSREKKERFSLILESASTNQTSMYLCASSRQGTTMNTEAFFGQGTRLTVV.

In its sample, this clonotype was seen a few times. V and J are TRBV9 and TRBJ2-5, with D uncertain. Trimming removed 2 bases at V and 5 bases at J, with 7 bases between. Germline loops: CDR1 SGDLS, CDR2 YYNGEE. This CDR3 contains 12 residues. The CDR3 region has the DNA TGTGCCAGCAGCGTGGATGGGGAGACCCAGTACTTC. It codes for CASSVDGETQYF. The complete variable domain, with remaining parts taken from reference TRBV9 and TRBJ2-5, reads DSGVTQTPKHLITATGQRVTLRCSPRSGDLSVYWYQQSLDQGLQFLIQYYNGEERAKGNILERFSAQQFPDLHSELNLSSLELGDSALYFCASSVDGETQYFGPGTRLLVL.

This clonotype occurred a few times. This chain joins TRBV6-6 and TRBJ2-1; TRBD2 agrees at 10 bases. The CDR3 is 21 residues long. Germline loops: CDR1 MNHNY, CDR2 SVGAGI (reference sequence). The V and J ends lost 6 bases and 9 bases, in that order; junction bases with no gene match: 29. The CDR3 loop is CASRGLLRPSGSLESDGEQFF. CDR3 nucleotide sequence: TGTGCCAGCAGGGGGCTCCTCAGGCCTAGCGGGAGTCTCGAGTCGGACGGTGAGCAGTTCTTC.

The chain carries TRBV12-5 and TRBJ2-1; TRBD1 agrees at 7 bases. Germline V gene data show CDR1 as LGHNT and CDR2 as FRNRAP. CDR3 length: 15 residues. Germline trimming cut 6 bases from V and 6 bases from J; bases unmatched to any gene: 11. The CDR3 DNA reads as TGTGCTAGTGGCCTCGACAGGGCGCCTTCCAATGAGCAGTTCTTC. This sequence encodes CASGLDRAPSNEQFF.

The chain combines TRBV11-2 with TRBJ1-1; TRBD1 might be the D (5 bases). CDR3 length equals 14 residues. Germline V gene lookup returns CDR1 SGHAT and CDR2 FQNNGV. V was trimmed by 7 bases and J by 0 bases, leaving 12 bases between them. CDR3 protein: CASIIAGMNTEAFF. The CDR3 bases are TGTGCCAGCATCATCGCAGGGATGAACACTGAAGCTTTCTTT. The whole variable domain, remainder taken from reference TRBV11-2 and TRBJ1-1, is EAGVAQSPRYKIIEKRQSVAFWCNPISGHATLYWYQQILGQGPKLLIQFQNNGVVDDSQLPKDRFSAERLKGVDSTLKIQPAKLEDSAVYLCASIIAGMNTEAFFGQGTRLTVV.

This clonotype was detected only a few times. This rearrangement joins TRBV6-6 to TRBJ2-1, with 8 bases lining up with TRBD1. Germline loops: CDR1 MNHNY, CDR2 SVGAGI (reference sequence). Unmatched junction bases numbered 8, after V lost 5 bases and J lost 14 bases. This CDR3 comprises 12 residues. The CDR3 region has the DNA TGTGCCAGCAGTCCCCGGACAGGGCTTGAGTTCTTC. It yields the protein CASSPRTGLEFF.

This clonotype was picked up a small number of times. The CDR3 protein is CASSLIGEQYF. The CDR3, as DNA: TGTGCCAGCAGCTTAATTGGCGAGCAGTACTTC. The genes are TRBV11-2 and TRBJ2-7; D uncertain. Trimming left V 2 bases short and J 6 bases short, with 5 bases between. The CDR3 contains 11 residues. The germline gives CDR1 SGHAT, CDR2 FQNNGV.

This sequence joins TRBV6-1 and TRBJ2-7, with D tentatively TRBD1 (6 bases). In germline, CDR1 is MNHNS, CDR2 SASEGT. Trimming removed 7 bases at V and 2 bases at J, with 12 bases between. The CDR3 totals 13 residues. The CDR3: CASKQGGTYEQYF. The CDR3 region has the DNA TGTGCCAGCAAACAGGGCGGAACCTACGAGCAGTACTTC.

This chain links TRBV27 with TRBJ2-2, with D unresolved. Per the germline V gene, CDR1 is MNHEY and CDR2 is SMNVEV (reference sequence). The CDR3 length is 13 residues. The V end lost 7 bases, the J end lost 6 bases, and 12 bases lay between the germline ends. CDR3 coding DNA: TGTGCCAGCAAAGATACGGTCCCCGGGGAGCTGTTTTTT. Residues: CASKDTVPGELFF.